These 20 T cell receptor beta chains originate from one sample sequenced in a study of response to subunit inactivated influenza vaccine. TCRdb re-called the RT-PCR reads with MiXCR, one entry per CDR3 protein. The table lists fewer than 750,000 distinct CDR3 sequences, 12% to 15% of them singletons, with over 8.5% in the top ten. Sequencing was performed on PBMCs from blood, taken less than 13 days after vaccination. These receptor sequences come from a man aged 50-60 years who received an inactivated influenza vaccine.

The chain has TRBV5-1 and TRBJ2-4; D is undetermined. The CDR3 is 12 amino acids. Germline V gene data show CDR1 as SGHRS and CDR2 as YFSETQ. Deletions cut 5 bases from V and 7 bases from J, with 10 bases between. The CDR3 here is CASRGSTNIQYF. CDR3 DNA: TGCGCCAGCAGAGGTAGTACGAACATTCAGTACTTC.

This clonotype was recorded a few times. CDR3 bases: TGTGCCAGCAGTCCCCAGTCCGCGCGCACCGGGGAGCTGTTTTTT. Translated: CASSPQSARTGELFF. J is TRBJ2-2 and V is TRBV12-3 or TRBV12-4; D gene unclear. The CDR3 sequence is 15 residues long. V was cut by 5 bases and J by 4 bases, with 14 bases left in between.

The chain employs TRBV4-3 and TRBJ2-1, with 7 positions matching TRBD2. V gave up 0 bases and J gave up 0 bases; unmatched junction bases: 8. Germline V CDR1 and CDR2: LGHNA, YSLEER. CDR3 length equals 18 residues. The CDR3 protein is CASSQDWASGVSYNEQFF. CDR3 bases: TGCGCCAGCAGCCAAGATTGGGCTAGCGGAGTCTCCTACAATGAGCAGTTCTTC.

The chain couples TRBV7-2 to TRBJ2-1; TRBD1 agrees at 7 bases. This CDR3 has 16 residues. The V segment lost 4 bases and the J segment 6 bases; nucleotides outside the gene matches: 12. Germline CDR1 is SGHTA and CDR2 is FQGNSA. CDR3 in amino acids: CASSSQGFGATNEQFF. The CDR3 DNA reads as TGTGCCAGCAGCTCACAGGGGTTTGGGGCAACCAATGAGCAGTTCTTC. Full variable domain (remainder filled in from reference TRBV7-2 and TRBJ2-1): GAGVSQSPSNKVTEKGKDVELRCDPISGHTALYWYRQSLGQGLEFLIYFQGNSAPDKSGLPSDRFSAERTGGSVSTLTIQRTQQEDSAVYLCASSSQGFGATNEQFFGPGTRLTVL.

The chain is built from TRBV7-6 and TRBJ2-7; D ambiguous. CDR3 size: 16 residues. The V and J ends lost 2 bases and 3 bases respectively, with 17 bases between them. Per germline, CDR1 SGHVS and CDR2 FNYEAQ. The DNA for the CDR3 is TGTGCCAGCAGCTTACTAAATACGCCCTCCTTCTACGAGCAGTACTTC. Residues: CASSLLNTPSFYEQYF.

This clonotype was observed at least ten times. The chain recombines TRBV12-3 or TRBV12-4 with TRBJ1-1, with 7 nucleotides matching TRBD1. The CDR3 spans 12 residues. With 5 bases clipped from V and 7 bases from J, the junction kept 4 bases outside the gene matches. DNA of the CDR3: TGTGCCAGCAGTCCCGGGACAGTTGAAGCTTTCTTT. It yields the protein CASSPGTVEAFF.

This clonotype occurred many times. The rearrangement uses TRBV4-2 and TRBJ1-2, with D unresolved. V dropped 4 bases and J dropped 1 base, with 16 bases sitting between them. The CDR3 totals 16 residues. The germline V gene encodes CDR1 LGHNA and CDR2 YNFKEQ. DNA of the CDR3: TGTGCCAGCAGCCCATTCGCAGGTACGAGTAACTATGGCTACACCTTC. Translation: CASSPFAGTSNYGYTF.

J is TRBJ1-1 and V is TRBV5-1; a weak D match, TRBD1 (5 bases). The CDR3 runs 13 residues. Germline CDR1 SGHRS, CDR2 YFSETQ. Trimming took 4 bases from V and 7 from J, leaving 14 bases between them. The CDR3 here is CASSAEGTVEAFF. DNA for the CDR3: TGCGCCAGCAGCGCCGAGGGGACGGTTGAAGCTTTCTTT.

The chain joins TRBV7-2 to TRBJ2-2; D is unresolved. The germline V gene has CDR1 SGHTA and CDR2 FQGNSA. The CDR3 is made up of 14 amino acids. V lost 5 bases and J 5 bases, leaving 12 bases between the germline ends. The CDR3 sequence: CASSRLGRTGELFF. The CDR3 DNA reads TGTGCCAGCAGCCGCCTGGGTAGGACCGGGGAGCTGTTTTTT.

The rearrangement uses TRBV28 and TRBJ2-4; D is undetermined. V lost 8 bases and J lost 0, with 14 bases in between. Germline CDR1 is MDHEN and CDR2 is SYDVKM. The CDR3 runs to 15 residues. The CDR3 DNA sequence: TGTGCCAGCGAAAGACGCGCCCTAGCCAAAAACATTCAGTACTTC. Translated: CASERRALAKNIQYF.

The V call is TRBV20-1, the J call TRBJ2-1; D may be TRBD1 or TRBD2 (5 bases each). Germline assignment: CDR1 DFQATT and CDR2 SNEGSKA (reference sequence). Trimming removed 4 bases from V and 7 bases from J, with 20 bases in between. The CDR3 runs to 15 residues. The CDR3, as DNA: TGCAGTGCTAAGGTGCCCGGGGCCTTAAGGAATGAGCAGTTCTTC. It codes for CSAKVPGALRNEQFF.

The gene calls are TRBV6-4 and TRBJ2-2; 9 nucleotides agree with TRBD2. V lost 7 bases, J lost 1 base, and 13 bases stayed unmatched. Germline CDR1 is MRHNA and CDR2 is SNTAGT. The length of the CDR3 is 18 residues. DNA of the CDR3: TGTGCCAGCACCCCGCGGGTGACTAGCGGAAAGAACACCGGGGAGCTGTTTTTT. The encoded protein is CASTPRVTSGKNTGELFF.

This clonotype was counted between two and nine times. This chain joins TRBV12-3 or TRBV12-4 and TRBJ2-7; 9 nucleotides align to TRBD2. This CDR3 is 18 amino acids long. V lost 6 bases to trimming and J lost 2 bases; unmatched junction nucleotides: 17. The CDR3 DNA sequence: TGTGCCAGCAGCCTGCTCCTGGTATGGAGCGGGAGGACCTACGAGCAGTACTTC. Translated, it gives CASSLLLVWSGRTYEQYF.

This clonotype showed up many times. The chain carries TRBV4-1 and TRBJ2-5; TRBD2 matches 11 bases. The ends lost 2 bases at V and 4 bases at J; junction bases unmatched: 3. The length of the CDR3 is 15 residues. Per the germline V gene, CDR1 is MGHRA and CDR2 is YSYEKL. In nucleotides, the CDR3 is TGCGCCAGCAGCCAAACTAGCGGGGGAGGAGAGACCCAGTACTTC. This gives the protein CASSQTSGGGETQYF.

A few counts support this clonotype. V usage is TRBV5-1 and J usage is TRBJ2-7, with 7 bases lining up with TRBD2. In germline, CDR1 is SGHRS, CDR2 YFSETQ. Trimming took 4 bases from V and 0 from J; bases not matched to a gene: 4. This CDR3 spans 14 amino acids. The CDR3 is CASSTTSVSYEQYF. In DNA, the CDR3 is TGCGCCAGCAGCACCACTAGCGTCTCCTACGAGCAGTACTTC. The entire variable domain, with the rest obtained from reference TRBV5-1 and TRBJ2-7, is as follows: KAGVTQTPRYLIKTRGQQVTLSCSPISGHRSVSWYQQTPGQGLQFLFEYFSETQRNKGNFPGRFSGRQFSNSRSEMNVSTLELGDSALYLCASSTTSVSYEQYFGPGTRLTVT.

The chain carries TRBV20-1 and TRBJ2-2; TRBD2 matches 13 bases. Germline V CDR1 and CDR2: DFQATT, SNEGSKA (reference sequence). Trimming cost V 0 bases and J 5 bases; bases outside gene matches: 6. The CDR3 spans 17 residues. The CDR3 bases are TGCAGTGCTAGAGATCGGACTAGCGGGAGTAAAACCGGGGAGCTGTTTTTT. It yields the protein CSARDRTSGSKTGELFF.

The gene calls are TRBV7-8 and TRBJ2-7; possible D gene TRBD1, 5 bases. Trimming pared 6 bases from V and 5 bases from J, leaving 14 bases between. In germline, CDR1 is SGHVS, CDR2 FQNEAQ. The CDR3 consists of 13 residues. The CDR3 DNA reads TGTGCCAGCAGGGAGACAGTTTCCCACGAGCAGTACTTC. Its translation is CASRETVSHEQYF.

V and J are TRBV2 and TRBJ1-2, with 7 bases identical to TRBD1. Germline V gene lookup returns CDR1 SNHLY and CDR2 FYNNEI. Losses at the gene ends were 9 bases for V and 8 bases for J; bases not matched to a gene: 6. The CDR3 contains 11 residues. This CDR3 is CARGQLGGYTF. CDR3 coding DNA: TGTGCCAGGGGACAGTTGGGAGGCTACACCTTC. Combining the CDR3 with reference TRBV2 and TRBJ1-2 gives the whole variable domain EPEVTQTPSHQVTQMGQEVILRCVPISNHLYFYWYRQILGQKVEFLVSFYNNEISEKSEIFDDQFSVERPDGSNFTLKIRSTKLEDSAMYFCARGQLGGYTFGSGTRLTVV.

The chain recombines TRBV7-2 with TRBJ2-1; 7 nucleotides line up with TRBD2. With V trimmed by 4 bases and J by 9 bases, 15 bases remained unmatched. This CDR3 has 16 residues. CDR1 and CDR2 from the germline V gene are SGHTA and FQGNSA. The CDR3 DNA sequence: TGTGCCAGCAGCTCGATAGGAAGGACTAGTCGATCTGAGCAGTTCTTC. Translated: CASSSIGRTSRSEQFF.

The chain couples TRBV7-6 to TRBJ2-1; a weak D match, TRBD1 (6 bases). The CDR3 spans 18 residues. Germline loops: CDR1 SGHVS, CDR2 FNYEAQ. V was clipped by 0 bases and J by 0 bases, with 15 bases between them. CDR3 loop: CASSLAGQLLSSYNEQFF. In nucleotides, the CDR3 is TGTGCCAGCAGCTTAGCGGGACAACTATTGAGCTCCTACAATGAGCAGTTCTTC.